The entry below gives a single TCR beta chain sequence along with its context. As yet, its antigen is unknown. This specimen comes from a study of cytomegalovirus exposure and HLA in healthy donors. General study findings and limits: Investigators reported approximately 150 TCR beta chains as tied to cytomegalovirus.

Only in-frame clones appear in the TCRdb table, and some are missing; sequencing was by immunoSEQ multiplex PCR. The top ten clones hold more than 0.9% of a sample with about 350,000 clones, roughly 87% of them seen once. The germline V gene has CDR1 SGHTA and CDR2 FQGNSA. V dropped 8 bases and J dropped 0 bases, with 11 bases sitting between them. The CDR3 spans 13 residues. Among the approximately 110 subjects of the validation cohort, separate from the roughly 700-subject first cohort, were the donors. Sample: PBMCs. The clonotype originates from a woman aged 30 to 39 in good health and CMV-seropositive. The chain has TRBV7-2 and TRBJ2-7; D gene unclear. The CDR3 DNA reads TGTGCCAGCTCCAAGGGCCACTCCTACGAGCAGTACTTC. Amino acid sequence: CASSKGHSYEQYF.